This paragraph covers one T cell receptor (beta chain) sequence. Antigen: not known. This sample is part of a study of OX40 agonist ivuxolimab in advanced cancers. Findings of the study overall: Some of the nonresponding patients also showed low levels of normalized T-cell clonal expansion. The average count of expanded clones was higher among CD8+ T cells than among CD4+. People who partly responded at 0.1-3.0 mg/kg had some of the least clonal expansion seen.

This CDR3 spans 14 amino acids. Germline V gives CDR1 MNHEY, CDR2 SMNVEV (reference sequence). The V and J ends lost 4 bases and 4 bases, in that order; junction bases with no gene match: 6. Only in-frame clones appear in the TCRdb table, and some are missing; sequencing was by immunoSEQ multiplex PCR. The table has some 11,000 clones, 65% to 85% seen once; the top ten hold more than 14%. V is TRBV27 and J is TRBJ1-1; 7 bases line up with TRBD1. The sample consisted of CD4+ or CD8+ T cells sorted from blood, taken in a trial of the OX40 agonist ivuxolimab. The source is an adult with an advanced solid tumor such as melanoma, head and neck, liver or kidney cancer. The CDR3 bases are TGTGCCAGCAGTTCCCCGACAGGGTTCACTGAAGCTTTCTTT. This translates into CASSSPTGFTEAFF.